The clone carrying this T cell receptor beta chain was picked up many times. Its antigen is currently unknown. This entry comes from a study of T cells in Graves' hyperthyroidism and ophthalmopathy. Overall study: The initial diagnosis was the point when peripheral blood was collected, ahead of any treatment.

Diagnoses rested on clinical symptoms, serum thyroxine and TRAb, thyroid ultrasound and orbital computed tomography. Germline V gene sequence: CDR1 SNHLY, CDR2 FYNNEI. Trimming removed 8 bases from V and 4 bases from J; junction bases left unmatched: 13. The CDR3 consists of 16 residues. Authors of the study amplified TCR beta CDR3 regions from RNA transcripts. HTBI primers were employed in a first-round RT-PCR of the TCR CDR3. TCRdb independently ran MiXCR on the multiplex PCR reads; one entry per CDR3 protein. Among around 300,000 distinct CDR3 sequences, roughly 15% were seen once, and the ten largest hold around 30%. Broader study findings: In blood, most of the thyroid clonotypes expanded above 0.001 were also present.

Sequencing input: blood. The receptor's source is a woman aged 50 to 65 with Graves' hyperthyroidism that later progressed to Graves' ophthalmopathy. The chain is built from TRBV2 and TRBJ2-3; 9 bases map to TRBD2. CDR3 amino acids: CASGGPASGNPDTQYF. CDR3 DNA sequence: TGTGCCAGCGGGGGCCCGGCTAGCGGGAATCCAGATACGCAGTATTTT.